Following are 10 T cell receptor beta chains from one sample sequenced in a study of CD8 T cells in Susac syndrome. It was with random hexamers that roughly 0.5 to 1 ug RNA was reverse transcribed. TCRdb passed the immunoSEQ multiplex PCR reads through MiXCR, listing each CDR3 protein once. The data hold about 440,000 distinct CDR3 sequences, with approximately 85% observed a single time. Material: CD8+ T cells from PBMCs. The receptors originated from a human donor with multiple sclerosis.

This clonotype occurred once. The rearrangement links TRBV4-1 to TRBJ2-3; either TRBD1 or TRBD2 may fit D (5 bases each). The CDR3 loop spans 14 amino acids. The V gene's germline CDR1 is MGHRA and CDR2 YSYEKL. Trimming shortened V by 4 bases and J by 4 bases, and 12 bases separated the two germline ends. The CDR3 DNA is TGCGCCAGCAGCCCCACGGTGGGACCAGATACGCAGTATTTT. Its translation is CASSPTVGPDTQYF.

J is TRBJ2-7 and V is TRBV7-9; 12 bases align to TRBD2. CDR3 length: 15 residues. Germline CDR1 SEHNR, CDR2 FQNEAQ (reference sequence). The V segment lost 3 bases and the J segment 5 bases; nucleotides outside the gene matches: 5. CDR3 coding DNA: TGTGCCAGCAGCTTGACTAGCGGGAGTACCCACGAGCAGTACTTC. Its translation: CASSLTSGSTHEQYF.

The sample holds a few counts of this clonotype. CDR3 coding DNA: TGCGCCAGCAGCTTGTCTCTCCCCCGTTTTGCGGGGGGGCATTTCGGTGAGCAGTTCTTC. This codes for CASSLSLPRFAGGHFGEQFF. The rearrangement links TRBV5-1 to TRBJ2-1, with 9 bases fitting TRBD2. The V gene's germline CDR1 is SGHRS and CDR2 YFSETQ. With 1 base clipped from V and 9 bases from J, the junction kept 23 bases outside the gene matches. CDR3 size: 20 residues.

V and J are TRBV14 and TRBJ1-2; a weak D match, TRBD1 (6 bases). V was shortened by 0 bases and J by 4 bases, with 12 bases between the two germline ends. Germline V gene lookup returns CDR1 SGHDN and CDR2 FVKESK. This CDR3 region has 15 residues. This CDR3 reads CASSQEVNRAYGYTF. The CDR3 DNA reads as TGTGCCAGCAGCCAAGAGGTTAACAGGGCCTATGGCTACACCTTC.

This clonotype appeared a single time. This chain joins TRBV20-1 and TRBJ2-1, with TRBD1 matching 8 bases. V trimming: 6 bases; J trimming: 7 bases; junction bases outside the gene matches: 20. Looked up from germline, CDR1 is DFQATT and CDR2 is SNEGSKA (reference sequence). This CDR3 region has 17 residues. The CDR3 coding sequence is TGCAGTGCGACCGACGAAGGAGACAGGGGAAAGGGTAATGAGCAGTTCTTC. Its protein is CSATDEGDRGKGNEQFF.

The CDR3 reads CAWVIDTSYNEQFF. CDR3 DNA sequence: TGTGCCTGGGTAATTGACACGTCGTACAATGAGCAGTTCTTC. The V and J genes are TRBV30 and TRBJ2-1; D gene unclear. Deletions cut 5 bases from V and 4 bases from J, with 15 bases between. Germline lookup yields CDR1 GTSNPN and CDR2 SVGIG (reference sequence). This CDR3 comprises 14 residues.

The chain links TRBV19 to TRBJ1-2, with D perhaps TRBD1 (5 bases). Trimming cost V 5 bases and J 7 bases, with 11 bases left between them. Germline CDR1 is LNHDA and CDR2 is SQIVND (reference sequence). The CDR3 is 12 residues long. CDR3 sequence (DNA): TGTGCCAGTAGTGACGACAGATTTGGCTACACCTTC. Its translation: CASSDDRFGYTF.

The chain recombines TRBV6-5 with TRBJ2-3; D is possibly TRBD2 (6 bases). CDR3 length equals 15 residues. V was pared by 2 bases and J by 1 base, with 10 bases between. CDR1 is MNHEY and CDR2 is SVGAGI in the germline V gene. The CDR3 region is CASSYATGGTDTQYF. Written as DNA, the CDR3 is TGTGCCAGCAGTTACGCGACGGGGGGCACAGATACGCAGTATTTT.

The chain combines TRBV3-1 with TRBJ2-7; D perhaps matches TRBD1 (5 bases). With 0 bases removed from V and 5 bases from J, the gap between germline ends came to 17 bases. The CDR3 runs to 16 residues. Germline V gene lookup returns CDR1 LGHDT and CDR2 YNNKEL (reference sequence). The CDR3 DNA sequence: TGTGCCAGCAGCCAAGATAACGGCAGGGTCTTAGACGAGCAGTACTTC. This codes for CASSQDNGRVLDEQYF.

V gene TRBV3-1 combines with J gene TRBJ2-7; 8 bases are a match to TRBD2. This CDR3 is built from 18 residues. With 4 bases clipped from V and 5 bases from J, the junction kept 19 bases outside the gene matches. CDR1 LGHDT and CDR2 YNNKEL come from the germline V gene (reference sequence). The DNA for the CDR3 is TGTGCCAGCAGCCTTATCGGGCCGGGAGGGCCGGTAAAGCACGAGCAGTACTTC. Translating it yields CASSLIGPGGPVKHEQYF.